Below, one T cell receptor beta chain is given with its context. The antigen is undetermined. The junction departs from germline at one end; a sequencing error may be responsible. CDR3 length equals 16 residues. Germline CDR1 and CDR2: SGHVS and FQNEAQ. This entry is derived from a study of shared clonotypes between healthy human individuals. CD45RO negativity and positive selection for CCR7 defined naive CD8 cells, a population that excluded terminally differentiated effector memory CD45RA+ cells. Genomic DNA per cell subset filled all wells of several immunoSEQ plates. Profiled with immunoSEQ multiplex PCR; TCRdb holds only in-frame clones, not every one. Of some 1,900,000 clones in the sample, 85% to 95% were seen once. Notes on the study in general: Memory subsets generally showed lower estimated richness than naive subsets.

Sequences were obtained from naive CD8+ T cells sorted from blood. The rearrangement joins TRBV7-8 to TRBJ2-4; D is ambiguous. The clonotype comes from a man between 18 and 29 years old in good health. As DNA, the CDR3 is TGTGCCAGCAGCTCCTCTCCGTTTGACGTCACAGCCAACCCGCACTTC. Amino acids: CASSSSPFDVTANPHF.